The 30 T cell receptor beta chains in this list originate from one sample, sequenced in a study of blood T cell repertoires in COVID-19. The assay was immunoSEQ multiplex PCR, and TCRdb's table has in-frame clones only and misses some. The sample contains roughly 120,000 clones, more than 80% of which appear only once. Sequencing was carried out using peripheral blood. The receptors come from an elderly woman with COVID-19, enrolled during active disease.

The chain links TRBV14 to TRBJ1-1, with D perhaps matching TRBD1 (6 bases). The CDR3 consists of 15 residues. Trimming cost V 0 bases and J 3 bases, with 11 bases left between them. Germline CDR1 reads SGHDN; CDR2 reads FVKESK. The CDR3 spells CASSQDQGTYTEAFF. The CDR3 DNA sequence: TGTGCCAGCAGCCAAGATCAGGGGACCTACACTGAAGCTTTCTTT.

V gene TRBV5-1 combines with J gene TRBJ2-7; D might be TRBD2 (6 bases). The germline V gene encodes CDR1 SGHRS and CDR2 YFSETQ. Trimming removed 5 bases from V and 2 bases from J, with 17 bases in between. The CDR3 spans 15 residues. CDR3 sequence: CASREPGLGTYEQYF. CDR3 coding DNA: TGCGCCAGCAGGGAACCGGGACTTGGTACCTACGAGCAGTACTTC.

This clone was seen more than once but under ten times. V and J are TRBV28 and TRBJ2-7, with TRBD1 identical over 7 bases. After removal of 3 bases from V and 2 bases from J, the junction contained 7 bases not matched to a gene. CDR1 and CDR2 (germline): MDHEN, SYDVKM. This CDR3 region has 15 residues. The CDR3 is CASSFARQGTYEQYF. CDR3 bases: TGTGCCAGCAGTTTTGCCCGACAGGGAACCTACGAGCAGTACTTC. Using reference TRBV28 and TRBJ2-7 for the parts outside the CDR3, the full variable domain is DVKVTQSSRYLVKRTGEKVFLECVQDMDHENMFWYRQDPGLGLRLIYFSYDVKMKEKGDIPEGYSVSREKKERFSLILESASTNQTSMYLCASSFARQGTYEQYFGPGTRLTVT.

The chain employs TRBV4-1 and TRBJ2-3; D unclear. The CDR3 has 14 amino acids. Germline V gene sequence: CDR1 MGHRA, CDR2 YSYEKL. V lost 5 bases to trimming and J lost 4 bases, with 13 bases between them. The CDR3 sequence: CASSFVAGSDTQYF. The CDR3 DNA follows: TGCGCCAGCAGCTTTGTAGCCGGTTCAGATACGCAGTATTTT.

V is TRBV24-1 and J is TRBJ2-2, with TRBD1 identical over 7 bases. V lost 2 bases, J lost 7 bases, and 12 bases stayed unmatched. The germline CDR1 and CDR2 sequences are KGHDR and SFDVKD. The length of the CDR3 is 17 residues. The CDR3 region has the DNA TGTGCCACCAGTGATTCCTCAACGTCTCAGGGGGACGGGGAGCTGTTTTTT. Its protein is CATSDSSTSQGDGELFF.

This clone has a handful of counts. V and J are TRBV6-1 and TRBJ2-1; 10 bases are shared with TRBD1. CDR3 length: 15 amino acids. Germline CDR1 reads MNHNS; CDR2 reads SASEGT. V shed 3 bases and J 7 bases; nucleotides not matched to a gene: 6. DNA of the CDR3: TGTGCCAGCAGTGATCGACAGGGGGCGCGAAATGAGCAGTTCTTC. Its translation is CASSDRQGARNEQFF.

The rearrangement uses TRBV11-2 and TRBJ2-5; 10 bases fit TRBD2. Germline V gene sequence: CDR1 SGHAT, CDR2 FQNNGV. There are 17 residues in the CDR3. V shed 2 bases, J shed 1 base, and the junction held 7 bases outside the gene matches. In DNA form, the CDR3 reads TGTGCCAGCAGCTTACGCGCAGCGGGAGGGTCCCAAGAGACCCAGTACTTC. It translates to CASSLRAAGGSQETQYF.

V is TRBV3-1 (or the pseudogene TRBV3-2) and J is TRBJ1-4; D is possibly TRBD1 (6 bases). The CDR3 is 15 amino acids. Germline V lookup: CDR1 LGHDT, CDR2 YNNKEL (reference sequence). V dropped 5 bases and J dropped 10 bases, with 20 bases sitting between them. CDR3: CASSGSDRFGAKLFF. The CDR3 DNA is TGTGCCAGCAGCGGCAGCGACAGGTTCGGTGCAAAACTGTTTTTT.

The genes are TRBV18 and TRBJ1-1; 10 bases align to TRBD1. Trimming at V came to 1 base and at J to 3 bases, leaving 2 bases not matched to a gene. The CDR3 sequence is 15 residues long. Germline lookup yields CDR1 KGHSH and CDR2 LQKENI. The CDR3 coding sequence is TGTGCCAGCTCACCACTTGGGACAGGGGACACTGAAGCTTTCTTT. Translation gives CASSPLGTGDTEAFF.

The chain couples TRBV5-1 to TRBJ2-5; 10 bases fit TRBD2. The CDR3 is 13 residues long. Germline V lookup: CDR1 SGHRS, CDR2 YFSETQ. The J segment lost 5 bases and the V segment lost 4 bases, leaving 2 bases of the junction unmatched. CDR3 amino acids: CASSGGLAETQYF. In DNA, the CDR3 is TGCGCCAGCAGCGGGGGACTAGCGGAGACCCAGTACTTC.

The V gene is TRBV11-1, the J gene TRBJ1-2, with D possibly matching TRBD1 (5 bases). Germline V CDR1 and CDR2: SGHAT, FQDESV (reference sequence). V was clipped by 2 bases and J by 2 bases, with 6 bases between them. This CDR3 has 13 amino acids. The CDR3 loop is CASSLQGNYGYTF. For the CDR3, the DNA is TGTGCCAGCAGCTTACAGGGAAACTATGGCTACACCTTC.

This rearrangement joins TRBV6-5 to TRBJ1-2, with 10 nucleotides matching TRBD1. CDR1 and CDR2 (germline): MNHEY, SVGAGI. The CDR3 consists of 14 residues. The trim removed 7 bases at V and 4 bases at J, leaving 6 bases unmatched. The CDR3 reads CASTKTGGGYGYTF. CDR3 sequence (DNA): TGTGCCAGCACTAAGACAGGGGGCGGCTATGGCTACACCTTC.

The V and J genes are TRBV14 and TRBJ1-2, with TRBD1 matching 10 bases. Germline CDR1 reads SGHDN; CDR2 reads FVKESK. The junction had 6 bases not matched to a gene; V was cut back by 0 bases and J by 5 bases. This CDR3 has 16 amino acids. The CDR3 sequence: CASSQDRQGARYGYTF. CDR3 DNA sequence: TGTGCCAGCAGCCAAGATAGACAGGGGGCTAGGTATGGCTACACCTTC.

The rearrangement links TRBV18 to TRBJ2-1; D ambiguous. The CDR3 loop spans 15 amino acids. The V end lost 3 bases, the J end lost 1 base, and 10 bases lay between the germline ends. Germline V gene sequence: CDR1 KGHSH, CDR2 LQKENI. The CDR3: CASSPQDISYNEQFF. The CDR3 DNA sequence: TGTGCCAGCTCACCCCAAGACATTTCCTACAATGAGCAGTTCTTC.

This clone was seen a handful of times. This chain joins TRBV14 and TRBJ2-3; TRBD1 matches at 9 bases. The length of the CDR3 is 16 residues. V lost 2 bases and J lost 4; bases outside the gene matches: 7. Germline assignment: CDR1 SGHDN and CDR2 FVKESK. This chain's CDR3 is CASSQWDRAHADTQYF. The CDR3 nucleotides are TGTGCCAGCAGCCAATGGGACAGGGCTCATGCAGATACGCAGTATTTT.

The gene calls are TRBV2 and TRBJ1-3, with D unresolved. V lost 4 bases to trimming and J lost 2 bases, with 9 bases between them. From germline, CDR1 is SNHLY and CDR2 FYNNEI. The CDR3 spans 14 residues. This chain's CDR3 is CASSGSVTGNTIYF. CDR3 coding DNA: TGTGCCAGCAGTGGCTCAGTTACTGGAAACACCATATATTTT.

The chain has TRBV28 and TRBJ2-5, with D possibly being TRBD1 (5 bases). The germline V gene encodes CDR1 MDHEN and CDR2 SYDVKM. CDR3 length equals 15 residues. Between the trimmed V and J ends, which lost 6 bases and 2 bases, there was a span of 16 bases. The DNA for the CDR3 is TGTGCCAGCAGCCCTTCAGGGCTAGGTCAAGAGACCCAGTACTTC. Protein: CASSPSGLGQETQYF.

The V call is TRBV5-1, the J call TRBJ2-7; D is possibly TRBD1 (6 bases). Germline CDR1 and CDR2: SGHRS and YFSETQ. This CDR3 contains 15 residues. V was clipped by 1 base and J by 7 bases, with 18 bases between them. The CDR3 DNA is TGCGCCAGCAGCTTGTCCGGGACACGAGTTGGGGAGCAGTACTTC. It translates to CASSLSGTRVGEQYF.

The chain uses TRBV7-3 and TRBJ2-7, with D perhaps TRBD1 (6 bases). The germline gives CDR1 SGHTA, CDR2 FQGTGA. The CDR3 has 15 residues. V was trimmed by 0 bases and J by 5 bases, leaving 14 bases between them. The CDR3 region is CASSLTWAGVHEQYF. In DNA, the CDR3 is TGTGCCAGCAGCTTAACCTGGGCAGGGGTCCACGAGCAGTACTTC.

The chain joins TRBV18 to TRBJ2-3, with D tentatively TRBD1 (6 bases). The CDR3 totals 16 residues. Germline CDR1 reads KGHSH; CDR2 reads LQKENI. Trimming cost V 6 bases and J 0 bases, with 16 bases left between them. The CDR3 region has the DNA TGTGCCAGCTCGCCAACCGGGACACTCAGCACAGATACGCAGTATTTT. Residues: CASSPTGTLSTDTQYF.

About this clone: The sample contains more than one DNA sequence encoding this CDR3. CDR3 in amino acids: CASRRTGGGETQYF. The CDR3 nucleotides are TGTGCCAGTAGGCGGACAGGGGGAGGTGAGACCCAGTACTTC. The rearrangement uses TRBV19 and TRBJ2-5; 10 positions agree with TRBD1. This CDR3 contains 14 residues. The V gene's germline CDR1 is LNHDA and CDR2 SQIVND (reference sequence). Trimming took 6 bases from V and 5 from J; bases not matched to a gene: 6.

The chain has TRBV29-1 and TRBJ1-1, with a possible D match to TRBD1 (5 bases). This CDR3 is built from 14 residues. The ends were cut back, 7 bases at V and 4 bases at J, with 19 bases in the middle. Germline assignment: CDR1 SQVTM and CDR2 ANQGSEA. CDR3 sequence: CSDWDLLGGTEAFF. The DNA of the CDR3 is TGCAGCGACTGGGACCTCCTGGGGGGCACTGAAGCTTTCTTT.

This chain joins TRBV6-4 and TRBJ1-2; D not certain. Germline V gene data show CDR1 as MRHNA and CDR2 as SNTAGT. This CDR3 has 15 amino acids. The V end was cut by 2 bases, the J end by 2 bases, with 12 bases between. CDR3 bases: TGTGCCAGCAGTGACCCCAGCCGAGGGAACTATGGCTACACCTTC. This sequence encodes CASSDPSRGNYGYTF.

The genes are TRBV4-2 and TRBJ2-7; 7 bases line up with TRBD2. The CDR3 is made up of 16 amino acids. The V gene's germline CDR1 is LGHNA and CDR2 YNFKEQ. Trimming took 1 base from V and 1 from J; bases not matched to a gene: 7. This CDR3 reads CASSQVGAAGSYEQYF. The CDR3, as DNA: TGTGCCAGCAGCCAAGTCGGGGCAGCGGGGTCCTACGAGCAGTACTTC.

The chain links TRBV5-1 to TRBJ2-5, with 7 bases lining up with TRBD2. V gave up 3 bases and J gave up 4 bases; unmatched junction bases: 3. Germline loops: CDR1 SGHRS, CDR2 YFSETQ. The CDR3 consists of 13 residues. The CDR3 loop reads CASSSVAGETQYF. The CDR3 DNA reads TGCGCCAGCAGCTCGGTAGCGGGAGAGACCCAGTACTTC.

V usage is TRBV27 and J usage is TRBJ2-7, with TRBD1 as a possible D gene (6 bases). Per the germline V gene, CDR1 is MNHEY and CDR2 is SMNVEV (reference sequence). The CDR3 runs 14 residues. Trimming took off 7 bases at V and 2 bases at J, with 15 bases between the two ends. This chain's CDR3 is CASTPQGLPYEQYF. The CDR3 DNA sequence: TGTGCCAGCACCCCCCAGGGGTTACCCTACGAGCAGTACTTC.

The genes are TRBV5-6 and TRBJ2-4, with TRBD2 identical over 8 bases. V trimming: 0 bases; J trimming: 8 bases; junction bases outside the gene matches: 1. The germline gives CDR1 SGHDT, CDR2 YYEEEE. The CDR3 totals 13 residues. DNA for the CDR3: TGTGCCAGCAGCTTGGCGGGGGGGGACATTCAGTACTTC. Translated: CASSLAGGDIQYF.

CDR3 protein: CASSGGQGARDYGYTF. CDR3 sequence (DNA): TGCGCCAGCAGCGGGGGACAGGGGGCGCGTGACTATGGCTACACCTTC. The chain links TRBV5-1 to TRBJ1-2; 12 nucleotides agree with TRBD1. The CDR3 sequence is 16 residues long. Germline CDR1 and CDR2: SGHRS and YFSETQ. With 4 bases clipped from V and 3 bases from J, the junction kept 7 bases outside the gene matches.

The table lists this clone with a count of one. V and J are TRBV7-2 and TRBJ2-1; no clear D gene. The CDR3 spans 16 residues. From germline, CDR1 is SGHTA and CDR2 FQGNSA. Trimming took off 5 bases at V and 0 bases at J, with 14 bases between the two ends. The chain's CDR3 is CASSPRRLGSYNEQFF. In DNA form, the CDR3 reads TGTGCCAGCAGCCCAAGACGGCTAGGCTCCTACAATGAGCAGTTCTTC.

V usage is TRBV27 and J usage is TRBJ2-7; D gene unclear. Germline V gives CDR1 MNHEY, CDR2 SMNVEV (reference sequence). The CDR3 covers 14 residues. V lost 9 bases and J lost 2, with 17 bases in between. The CDR3 here is CASPSLVSTYEQYF. The DNA of the CDR3 is TGTGCCAGTCCCTCCTTAGTGAGTACCTACGAGCAGTACTTC.